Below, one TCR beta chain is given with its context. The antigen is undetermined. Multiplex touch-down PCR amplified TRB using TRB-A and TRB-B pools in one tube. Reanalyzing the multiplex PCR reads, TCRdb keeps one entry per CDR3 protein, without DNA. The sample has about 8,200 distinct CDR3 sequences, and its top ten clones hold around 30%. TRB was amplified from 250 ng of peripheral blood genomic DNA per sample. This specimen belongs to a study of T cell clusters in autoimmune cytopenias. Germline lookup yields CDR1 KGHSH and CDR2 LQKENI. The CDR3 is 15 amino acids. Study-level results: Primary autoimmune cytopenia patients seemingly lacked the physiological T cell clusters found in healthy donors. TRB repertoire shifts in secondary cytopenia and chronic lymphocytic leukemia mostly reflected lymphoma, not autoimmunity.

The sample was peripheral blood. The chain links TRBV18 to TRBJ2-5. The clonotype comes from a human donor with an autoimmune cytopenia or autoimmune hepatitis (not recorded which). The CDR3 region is CASSLTVLQRETQYF. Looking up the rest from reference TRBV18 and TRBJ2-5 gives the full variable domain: NAGVMQNPRHLVRRRGQEARLRCSPMKGHSHVYWYRQLPEEGLKFMVYLQKENIIDESGMPKERFSAEFPKEGPSILRIQQVVRGDSAAYFCASSLTVLQRETQYFGPGTRLLVL.